The clone carrying this T cell receptor (beta chain) turned up a few times. What it recognizes is unknown. This sample was taken from a study of cytomegalovirus exposure and HLA in healthy donors. General study points: In a later analysis, HLA-associated beta chains showed higher expansion and lower generation probabilities than comparable chains.

The PCR employed 60 Vbeta primers together with 13 Jbeta primers. The assay was immunoSEQ multiplex PCR, and TCRdb's table has in-frame clones only and misses some. Of about 130,000 clones in the sample, roughly 79% were seen once. CDR3 length: 14 residues. Germline CDR1 SNHLY, CDR2 FYNNEI. Trimming removed 7 bases from V and 4 bases from J; junction bases left unmatched: 6. The sequence derives from a man between 18 and 29 years old in good health and CMV-seronegative. The chain links TRBV2 to TRBJ1-1, with 10 bases fitting TRBD1. Sequences were obtained from PBMCs. This CDR3 reads CASTKTGGITEAFF. The CDR3 bases are TGTGCCAGCACCAAGACAGGGGGCATCACTGAAGCTTTCTTT.